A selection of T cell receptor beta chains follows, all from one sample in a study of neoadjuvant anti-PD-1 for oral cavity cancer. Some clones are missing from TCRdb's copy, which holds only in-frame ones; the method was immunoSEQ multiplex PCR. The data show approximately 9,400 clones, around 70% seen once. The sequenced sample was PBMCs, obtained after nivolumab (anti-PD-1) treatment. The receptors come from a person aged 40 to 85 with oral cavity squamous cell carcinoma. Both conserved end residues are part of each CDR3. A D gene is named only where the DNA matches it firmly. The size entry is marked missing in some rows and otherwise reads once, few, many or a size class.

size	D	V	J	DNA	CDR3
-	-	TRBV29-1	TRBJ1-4	TGCAGCGTTCAGCAAGCTAGGACCCCTAATGAAAAACTGTTTTTT	CSVQQARTPNEKLFF
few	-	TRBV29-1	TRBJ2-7	TGCAGCGGGTGGGAATCCGGTAGGGACGAGCAGTACTTC	CSGWESGRDEQYF
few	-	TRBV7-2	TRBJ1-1	TGTGCCAGCAGCCCGGGACTAGAAGCTTTCTTT	CASSPGLEAFF
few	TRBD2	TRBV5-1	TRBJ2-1	TGCGCCAGCAGCTTTAGAACTAGCGGGAACAATGAGCAGTTCTTC	CASSFRTSGNNEQFF
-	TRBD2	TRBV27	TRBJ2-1	TGTGCCAGCAGAGGGCTAGCGGGAAACCGTGAGCAGTTCTTC	CASRGLAGNREQFF
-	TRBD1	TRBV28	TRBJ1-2	TGTGCCAGCAGTCCCACCGGGACAGGGGGCGGGAGCTATGGCTACACCTTC	CASSPTGTGGGSYGYTF
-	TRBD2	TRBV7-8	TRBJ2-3	TGTGCCAGCAGCTCTGTAGCGGGGGGGGGCACAGATACGCAGTATTTT	CASSSVAGGGTDTQYF
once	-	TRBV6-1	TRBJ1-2	TGTGCCAGCAGTGACAGTACCTATGGCTACACCTTC	CASSDSTYGYTF
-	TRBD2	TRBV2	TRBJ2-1	TGTGCCAGCAGTGACACTAGCGGGGGGGCCTCATTCCACAATGAGCAGTTCTTC	CASSDTSGGASFHNEQFF
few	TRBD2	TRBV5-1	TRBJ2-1	TGCGCCAGCAGCCCGGAGACTAGCAGGAATGAGCAGTTCTTC	CASSPETSRNEQFF
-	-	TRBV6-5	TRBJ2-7	TGTGCCAGCAGTGGCCAGGGGATTACCTACGAGCAGTACTTC	CASSGQGITYEQYF
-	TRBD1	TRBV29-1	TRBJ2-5	TGCAGCCCCGGGTGGGACAGGGGAGAGACCCAGTACTTC	CSPGWDRGETQYF
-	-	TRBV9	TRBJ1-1	TGTGCCAGCAGCGTAGGAGAGTCAAACACTGAAGCTTTCTTT	CASSVGESNTEAFF